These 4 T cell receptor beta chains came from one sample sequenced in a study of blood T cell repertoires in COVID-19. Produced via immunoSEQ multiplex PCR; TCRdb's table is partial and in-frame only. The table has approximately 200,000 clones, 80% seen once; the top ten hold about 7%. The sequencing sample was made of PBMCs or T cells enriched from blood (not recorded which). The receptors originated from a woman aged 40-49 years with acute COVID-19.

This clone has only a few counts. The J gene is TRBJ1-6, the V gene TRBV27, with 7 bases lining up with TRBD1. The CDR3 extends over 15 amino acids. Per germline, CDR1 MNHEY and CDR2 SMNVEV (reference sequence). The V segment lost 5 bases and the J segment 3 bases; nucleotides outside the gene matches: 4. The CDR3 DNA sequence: TGTGCCAGCAGTCCCCGGGACAGCTATAATTCACCCCTCCACTTT. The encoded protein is CASSPRDSYNSPLHF.

As DNA, the CDR3 is TGTGCCAGCAGCTTGCAAGCCGGGACTGGAAATTCACCCCTCCACTTT. Encoded protein: CASSLQAGTGNSPLHF. The chain couples TRBV11-2 to TRBJ1-6; perhaps TRBD1 as D (5 bases). Germline V lookup: CDR1 SGHAT, CDR2 FQNNGV. The CDR3 covers 16 residues. The V and J ends lost 3 bases and 7 bases respectively, with 16 bases between them.

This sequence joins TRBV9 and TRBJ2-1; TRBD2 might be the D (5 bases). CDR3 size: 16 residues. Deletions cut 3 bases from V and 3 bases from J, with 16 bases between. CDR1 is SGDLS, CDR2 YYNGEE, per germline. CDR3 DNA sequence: TGTGCCAGCAGCGCGGATACTAGGGTAATCTACAATGAGCAGTTCTTC. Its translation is CASSADTRVIYNEQFF.

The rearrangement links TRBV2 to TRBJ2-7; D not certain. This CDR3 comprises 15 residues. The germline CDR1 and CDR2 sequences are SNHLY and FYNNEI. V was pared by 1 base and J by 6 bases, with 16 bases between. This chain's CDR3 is CASSEGRVLPGEQYF. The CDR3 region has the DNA TGTGCCAGCAGTGAAGGACGGGTGCTTCCGGGCGAGCAGTACTTC.